These 16 T cell receptor beta chains originate from one sample sequenced in a study of T-cell reconstitution after alpha-beta-depleted transplantation in children. Unique molecular identifiers were built into the TCRbeta library. In TCRdb, the PCR reads were re-called with MiXCR into one record per CDR3 protein. The data hold some 460,000 distinct CDR3 sequences, with around 15% observed a single time. The source was PBMCs, mostly from graft donor cells, collected 360 days after TCRalphabeta/CD19-depleted stem cell transplant. The receptors shown here come from a boy under three years old who had a stem cell transplant for Wiskott-Aldrich syndrome, so the T cells may come from the graft donor.

Only a few counts were recorded for this clonotype. The J gene is TRBJ2-7, the V gene TRBV29-1; 9 nucleotides align to TRBD1. CDR1 and CDR2 (germline): SQVTM, ANQGSEA. The CDR3 contains 13 residues. V dropped 5 bases and J dropped 7; count of bases not matched to a gene: 9. CDR3 region: CSVLGQGKGEQYF. The CDR3 region has the DNA TGCAGCGTTTTGGGACAGGGAAAAGGGGAGCAGTACTTC.

The chain couples TRBV2 to TRBJ2-3; 10 positions match TRBD1. V shed 8 bases and J 5 bases; nucleotides not matched to a gene: 7. The germline V gene has CDR1 SNHLY and CDR2 FYNNEI. The length of the CDR3 is 14 residues. In DNA, the CDR3 is TGTGCCAGCCAATGGGACAGGGGTGGAGATACGCAGTATTTT. It is translated as CASQWDRGGDTQYF.

The chain is built from TRBV3-1 and TRBJ2-7, with TRBD2 matching 8 bases. The V gene end was trimmed by 0 bases and the J gene end by 0 bases; junction bases not matched to a gene: 10. CDR1 LGHDT and CDR2 YNNKEL come from the germline V gene (reference sequence). The CDR3 is 18 amino acids. CDR3 nucleotide sequence: TGTGCCAGCAGCCAAGATGTGGCGGCGGGAGGAAGCTCCTACGAGCAGTACTTC. Amino acids: CASSQDVAAGGSSYEQYF.

This sequence joins TRBV2 and TRBJ2-5; TRBD2 might be the D (6 bases). The CDR3 consists of 15 residues. Between the trimmed V and J ends, which lost 10 bases and 3 bases, there was a span of 21 bases. Germline V CDR1 and CDR2: SNHLY, FYNNEI. The CDR3: CANLPLASVKETQYF. The CDR3, as DNA: TGTGCCAACCTCCCTTTGGCTAGCGTAAAAGAGACCCAGTACTTC.

At least ten counts were recorded for this clonotype. This sequence joins TRBV7-6 and TRBJ1-2; tentative D call: TRBD1 (5 bases). Trimming pared 1 base from V and 3 bases from J, leaving 15 bases between. The CDR3 spans 16 residues. CDR1 SGHVS and CDR2 FNYEAQ come from the germline V gene. CDR3 residues: CASSLGSGAGHYGYTF. The CDR3 DNA is TGTGCCAGCAGCTTAGGTTCTGGGGCAGGGCACTATGGCTACACCTTC.

A few counts support this clonotype. This chain connects TRBV11-2 to TRBJ2-2; possibly TRBD2 for D (5 bases). Looked up from germline, CDR1 is SGHAT and CDR2 is FQNNGV. Trimming took 8 bases from V and 2 from J, leaving 15 bases between them. The length of the CDR3 is 15 residues. CDR3 amino acids: CASPKRLANTGELFF. The DNA for the CDR3 is TGTGCCAGCCCCAAAAGGCTAGCAAACACCGGGGAGCTGTTTTTT.

In its sample, this clonotype was seen a few times. The V and J genes are TRBV24-1 and TRBJ2-3; 10 bases line up with TRBD2. Germline CDR1 KGHDR, CDR2 SFDVKD. Trimming took 3 bases from V and 3 from J; bases not matched to a gene: 5. There are 16 residues in the CDR3. The CDR3 nucleotides are TGTGCCACCAGTGATCGTACTAGCGGGGAAACAGATACGCAGTATTTT. As protein: CATSDRTSGETDTQYF.

This clonotype showed up just a few times. This sequence joins TRBV21-1 and TRBJ2-6; the table's D call, TRBD1, was not checked against the DNA. TRBV21-1 is termed a pseudogene. The CDR3 is made up of 18 amino acids. CDR3 DNA sequence: TGTGCCAGCAGCAAGGGACAGCAAAATTACTCTGGGGCCAACGTCCTGACTTTC. The encoded protein is CASSKGQQNYSGANVLTF.

This clonotype occurred a few times. In DNA form, the CDR3 reads TGCAGTGCCCCTATTTCGGCGGGAAACACAGATACGCAGTATTTT. Protein product: CSAPISAGNTDTQYF. This sequence joins TRBV20-1 and TRBJ2-3, with D maybe TRBD2 (6 bases). Trimming pared 6 bases from V and 2 bases from J, leaving 18 bases between. The CDR3 runs to 15 residues. In germline, CDR1 is DFQATT, CDR2 SNEGSKA (reference sequence).

The chain is built from TRBV5-1 and TRBJ2-1, with D possibly being TRBD2 (6 bases). This CDR3 spans 15 amino acids. V shed 0 bases and J shed 6 bases, with 13 bases lying between them. Per the germline V gene, CDR1 is SGHRS and CDR2 is YFSETQ. The CDR3 spells CASSLELGGANEQFF. The CDR3 bases are TGCGCCAGCAGCTTGGAACTAGGAGGGGCCAATGAGCAGTTCTTC.

This clonotype was counted only a few times. The chain employs TRBV5-8 and TRBJ2-7; 7 bases are shared with TRBD2. Unmatched junction bases numbered 4, after V lost 0 bases and J lost 1 base. Germline CDR1 SGHTS, CDR2 YDEGEE. This CDR3 comprises 15 residues. In DNA form, the CDR3 reads TGTGCCAGCAGCTTGGAAGCGGGGACTTCCTACGAGCAGTACTTC. It codes for CASSLEAGTSYEQYF.

V is TRBV7-9 and J is TRBJ1-2; D might be TRBD1 (6 bases). CDR1 and CDR2 (germline): SEHNR, FQNEAQ (reference sequence). This CDR3 has 15 amino acids. V was trimmed by 0 bases and J by 0 bases, leaving 8 bases between them. The CDR3 bases are TGTGCCAGCAGCTTAGCGGACAGATCTAACTATGGCTACACCTTC. This encodes CASSLADRSNYGYTF.

The chain links TRBV19 to TRBJ2-7; tentatively, D is TRBD1 or TRBD2 (5 bases each). With 5 bases removed from V and 9 bases from J, the gap between germline ends came to 14 bases. Germline lookup yields CDR1 LNHDA and CDR2 SQIVND (reference sequence). CDR3 length: 12 residues. This CDR3 reads CASSSSRGLQYF. In nucleotides, the CDR3 is TGTGCCAGTAGTTCTTCACGGGGCCTGCAGTACTTC.

The gene calls are TRBV12-3 or TRBV12-4 and TRBJ2-2, with 9 bases lining up with TRBD1. The CDR3 extends over 16 amino acids. V lost 5 bases and J lost 6; bases outside the gene matches: 10. CDR3 residues: CASSPSGTGTPGELFF. CDR3 in DNA: TGTGCCAGCAGTCCATCCGGGACAGGGACGCCCGGGGAGCTGTTTTTT.

The V and J genes are TRBV6-1 and TRBJ1-1, with TRBD1 identical over 7 bases. Unmatched junction bases numbered 6, after V lost 4 bases and J lost 1 base. Germline V lookup: CDR1 MNHNS, CDR2 SASEGT. This CDR3 has 15 residues. CDR3 residues: CASSAKQGRNTEAFF. In nucleotides, the CDR3 is TGTGCCAGCAGTGCGAAACAGGGGAGGAACACTGAAGCTTTCTTT.

The chain is built from TRBV6-1 and TRBJ1-2; 9 bases agree with TRBD1. Trimming took 6 bases from V and 2 from J; bases not matched to a gene: 7. The CDR3 length is 15 residues. Germline V gives CDR1 MNHNS, CDR2 SASEGT. The CDR3 protein is CASSNRGQGNYGYTF. The CDR3, as DNA: TGTGCCAGCAGCAACCGTGGACAGGGGAACTATGGCTACACCTTC.